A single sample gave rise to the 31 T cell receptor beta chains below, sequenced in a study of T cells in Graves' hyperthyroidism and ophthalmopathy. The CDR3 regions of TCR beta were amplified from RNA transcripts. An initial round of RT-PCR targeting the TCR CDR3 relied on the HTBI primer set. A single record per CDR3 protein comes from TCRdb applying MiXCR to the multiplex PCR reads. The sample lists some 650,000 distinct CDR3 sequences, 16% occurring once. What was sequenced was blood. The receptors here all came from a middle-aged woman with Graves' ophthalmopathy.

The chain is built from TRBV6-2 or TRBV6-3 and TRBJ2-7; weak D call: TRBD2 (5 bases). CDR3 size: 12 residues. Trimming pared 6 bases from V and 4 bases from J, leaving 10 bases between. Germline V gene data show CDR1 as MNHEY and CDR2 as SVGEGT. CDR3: CASSQRRYEQYF. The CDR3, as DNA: TGTGCCAGCAGCCAAAGGAGGTACGAGCAGTACTTC.

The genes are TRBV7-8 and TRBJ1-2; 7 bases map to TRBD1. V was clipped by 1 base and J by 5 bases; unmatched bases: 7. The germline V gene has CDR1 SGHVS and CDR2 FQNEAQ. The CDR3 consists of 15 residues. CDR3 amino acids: CASSLDGAGGYGYTF. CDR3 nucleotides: TGTGCCAGCAGCTTAGATGGGGCAGGGGGTTATGGCTACACCTTC.

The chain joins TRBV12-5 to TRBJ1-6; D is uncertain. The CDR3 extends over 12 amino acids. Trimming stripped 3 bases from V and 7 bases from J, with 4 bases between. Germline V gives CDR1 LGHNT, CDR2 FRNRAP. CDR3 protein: CASGLGNSPLHF. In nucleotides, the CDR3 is TGTGCTAGTGGTTTAGGGAATTCACCCCTCCACTTT. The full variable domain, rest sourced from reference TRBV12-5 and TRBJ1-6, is DARVTQTPRHKVTEMGQEVTMRCQPILGHNTVFWYRQTMMQGLELLAYFRNRAPLDDSGMPKDRFSAEMPDATLATLKIQPSEPRDSAVYFCASGLGNSPLHFGNGTRLTVT.

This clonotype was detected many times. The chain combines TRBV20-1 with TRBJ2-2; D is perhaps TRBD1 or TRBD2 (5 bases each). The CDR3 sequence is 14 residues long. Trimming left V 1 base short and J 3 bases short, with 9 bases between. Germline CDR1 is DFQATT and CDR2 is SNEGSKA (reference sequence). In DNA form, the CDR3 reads TGCAGTGCTAGAGGGGACGGGCACACCGGGGAGCTGTTTTTT. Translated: CSARGDGHTGELFF.

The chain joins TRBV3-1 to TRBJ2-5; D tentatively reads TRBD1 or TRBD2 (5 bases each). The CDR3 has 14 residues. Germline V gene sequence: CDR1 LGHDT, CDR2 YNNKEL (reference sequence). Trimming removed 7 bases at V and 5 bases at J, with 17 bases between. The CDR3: CASTLRGARETQYF. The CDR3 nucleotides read TGTGCCAGCACACTAAGGGGAGCCCGGGAGACCCAGTACTTC.

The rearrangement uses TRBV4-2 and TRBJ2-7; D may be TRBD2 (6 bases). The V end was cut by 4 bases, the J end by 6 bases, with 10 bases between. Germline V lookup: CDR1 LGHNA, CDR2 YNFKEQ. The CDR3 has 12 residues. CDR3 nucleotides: TGTGCCAGCAGCCTCGGGACTGCCGAGCAGTACTTC. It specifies CASSLGTAEQYF.

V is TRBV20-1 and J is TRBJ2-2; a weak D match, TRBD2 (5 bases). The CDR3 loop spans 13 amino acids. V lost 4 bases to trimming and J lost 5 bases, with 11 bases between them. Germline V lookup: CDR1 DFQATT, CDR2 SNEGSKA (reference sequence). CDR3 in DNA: TGCAGTGCTAACAGCCCGGGAACCGGGGAGCTGTTTTTT. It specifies CSANSPGTGELFF.

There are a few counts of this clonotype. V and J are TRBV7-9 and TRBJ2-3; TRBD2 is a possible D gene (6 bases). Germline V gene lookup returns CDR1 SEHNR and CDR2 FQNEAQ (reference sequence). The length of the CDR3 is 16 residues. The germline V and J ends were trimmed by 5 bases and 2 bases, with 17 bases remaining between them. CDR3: CASSVGVGGYTDTQYF. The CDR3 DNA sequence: TGTGCCAGCAGCGTAGGGGTAGGAGGGTACACAGATACGCAGTATTTT. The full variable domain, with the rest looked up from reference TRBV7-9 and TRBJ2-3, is DTGVSQNPRHKITKRGQNVTFRCDPISEHNRLYWYRQTLGQGPEFLTYFQNEAQLEKSRLLSDRFSAERPKGSFSTLEIQRTEQGDSAMYLCASSVGVGGYTDTQYFGPGTRLTVL.

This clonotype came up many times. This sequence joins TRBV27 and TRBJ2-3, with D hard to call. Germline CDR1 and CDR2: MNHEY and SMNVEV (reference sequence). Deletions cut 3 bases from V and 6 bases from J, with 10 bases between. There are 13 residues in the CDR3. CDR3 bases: TGTGCCAGCAGTTTCACCCGGCGGGATACGCAGTATTTT. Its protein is CASSFTRRDTQYF.

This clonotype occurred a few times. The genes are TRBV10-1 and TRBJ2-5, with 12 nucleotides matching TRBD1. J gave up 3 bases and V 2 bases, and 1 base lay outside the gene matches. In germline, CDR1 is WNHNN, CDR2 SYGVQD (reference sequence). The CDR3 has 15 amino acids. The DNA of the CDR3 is TGCGCCAGCAGTGAGGGGACAGGGGGCAAAGAGACCCAGTACTTC. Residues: CASSEGTGGKETQYF.

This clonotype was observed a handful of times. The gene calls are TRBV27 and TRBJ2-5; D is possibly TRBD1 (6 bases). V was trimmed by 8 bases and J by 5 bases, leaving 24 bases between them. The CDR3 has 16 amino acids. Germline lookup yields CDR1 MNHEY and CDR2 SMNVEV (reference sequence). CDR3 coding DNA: TGTGCCAGCGCGAAGGGGACACCCCAAGGCTTCGAGACCCAGTACTTC. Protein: CASAKGTPQGFETQYF.

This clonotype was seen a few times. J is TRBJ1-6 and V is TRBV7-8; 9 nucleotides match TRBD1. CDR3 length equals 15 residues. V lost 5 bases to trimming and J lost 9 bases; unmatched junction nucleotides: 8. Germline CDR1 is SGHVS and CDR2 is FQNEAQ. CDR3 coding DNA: TGTGCCAGCAGCATTGCCGAGACAGGGGGTTCACCCCTCCACTTT. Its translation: CASSIAETGGSPLHF.

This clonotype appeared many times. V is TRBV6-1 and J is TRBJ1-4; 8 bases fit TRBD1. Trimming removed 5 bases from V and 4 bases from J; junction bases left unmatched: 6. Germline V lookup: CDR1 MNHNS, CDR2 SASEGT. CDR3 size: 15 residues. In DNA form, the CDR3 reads TGTGCCAGCAGTCAAGACAGGGGACTTAATGAAAAACTGTTTTTT. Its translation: CASSQDRGLNEKLFF.

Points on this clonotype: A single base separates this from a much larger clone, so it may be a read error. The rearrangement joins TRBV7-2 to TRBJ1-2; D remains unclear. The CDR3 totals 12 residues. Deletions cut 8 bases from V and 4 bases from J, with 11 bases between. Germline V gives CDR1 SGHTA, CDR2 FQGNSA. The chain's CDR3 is CASGVSPYGYTF. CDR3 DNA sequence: TGTGCCAGCGGGGTCTCCCCCTATGGCTACACCTTC.

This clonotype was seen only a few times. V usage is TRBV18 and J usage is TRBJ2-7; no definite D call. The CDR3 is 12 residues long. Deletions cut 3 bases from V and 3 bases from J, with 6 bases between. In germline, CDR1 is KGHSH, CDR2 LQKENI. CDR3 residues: CASSPVNYEQYF. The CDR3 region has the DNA TGTGCCAGCTCACCCGTAAACTACGAGCAGTACTTC.

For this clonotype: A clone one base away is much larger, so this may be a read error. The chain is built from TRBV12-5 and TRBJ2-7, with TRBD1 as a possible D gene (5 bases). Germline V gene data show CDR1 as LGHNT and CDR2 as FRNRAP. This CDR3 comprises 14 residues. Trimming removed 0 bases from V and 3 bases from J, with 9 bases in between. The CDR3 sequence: CASGLVGQSYEQYF. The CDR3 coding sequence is TGTGCTAGTGGTTTGGTCGGACAAAGCTACGAGCAGTACTTC.

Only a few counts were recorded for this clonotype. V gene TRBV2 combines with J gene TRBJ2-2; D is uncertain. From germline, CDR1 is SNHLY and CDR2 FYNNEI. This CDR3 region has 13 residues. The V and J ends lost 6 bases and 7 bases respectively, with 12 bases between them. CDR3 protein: CASSNSRGGELFF. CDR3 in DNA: TGTGCCAGCAGCAATTCCAGAGGCGGGGAGCTGTTTTTT.

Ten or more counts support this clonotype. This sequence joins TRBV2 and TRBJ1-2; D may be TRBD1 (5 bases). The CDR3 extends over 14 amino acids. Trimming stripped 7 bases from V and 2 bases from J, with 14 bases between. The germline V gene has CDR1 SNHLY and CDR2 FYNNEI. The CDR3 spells CASMPWGGNYGYTF. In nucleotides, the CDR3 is TGTGCCAGCATGCCCTGGGGCGGCAACTATGGCTACACCTTC. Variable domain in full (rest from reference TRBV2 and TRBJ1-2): EPEVTQTPSHQVTQMGQEVILRCVPISNHLYFYWYRQILGQKVEFLVSFYNNEISEKSEIFDDQFSVERPDGSNFTLKIRSTKLEDSAMYFCASMPWGGNYGYTFGSGTRLTVV.

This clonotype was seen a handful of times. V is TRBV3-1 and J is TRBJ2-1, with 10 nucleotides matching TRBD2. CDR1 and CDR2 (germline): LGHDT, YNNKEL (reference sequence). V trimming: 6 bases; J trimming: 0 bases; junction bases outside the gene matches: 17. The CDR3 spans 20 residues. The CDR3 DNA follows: TGTGCCAGCAGGCCCCGGCTAAGCGGGGGGGCCGGTCCCTCCTACAATGAGCAGTTCTTC. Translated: CASRPRLSGGAGPSYNEQFF.

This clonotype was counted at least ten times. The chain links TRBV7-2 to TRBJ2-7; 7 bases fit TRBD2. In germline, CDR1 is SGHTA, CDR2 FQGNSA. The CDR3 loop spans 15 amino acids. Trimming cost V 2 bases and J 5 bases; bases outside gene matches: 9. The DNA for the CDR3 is TGTGCCAGCAGCTTAACTTGGGAGGGCCACAACGAGCAGTACTTC. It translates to CASSLTWEGHNEQYF. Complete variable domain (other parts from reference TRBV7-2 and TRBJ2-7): GAGVSQSPSNKVTEKGKDVELRCDPISGHTALYWYRQSLGQGLEFLIYFQGNSAPDKSGLPSDRFSAERTGGSVSTLTIQRTQQEDSAVYLCASSLTWEGHNEQYFGPGTRLTVT.

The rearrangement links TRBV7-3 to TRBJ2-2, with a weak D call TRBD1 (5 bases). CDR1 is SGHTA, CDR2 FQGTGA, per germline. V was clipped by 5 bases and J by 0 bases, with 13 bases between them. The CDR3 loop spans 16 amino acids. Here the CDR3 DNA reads TGTGCCAGCAGCCTTAACCCGACAGCGAACACCGGGGAGCTGTTTTTT. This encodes CASSLNPTANTGELFF.

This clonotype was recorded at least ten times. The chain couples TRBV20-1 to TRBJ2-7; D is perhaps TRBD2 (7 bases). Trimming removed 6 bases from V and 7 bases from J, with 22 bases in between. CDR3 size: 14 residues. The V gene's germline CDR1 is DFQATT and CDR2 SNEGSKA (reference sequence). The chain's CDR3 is CSAKRGGEGGEQYF. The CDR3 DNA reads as TGCAGTGCAAAGAGGGGGGGAGAGGGAGGGGAGCAGTACTTC.

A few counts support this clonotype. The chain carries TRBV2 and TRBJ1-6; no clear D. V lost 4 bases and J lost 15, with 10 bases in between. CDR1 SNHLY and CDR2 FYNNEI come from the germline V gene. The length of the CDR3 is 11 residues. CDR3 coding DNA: TGTGCCAGCAGTGCTAAAATTGACCTCCACTTT. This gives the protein CASSAKIDLHF.

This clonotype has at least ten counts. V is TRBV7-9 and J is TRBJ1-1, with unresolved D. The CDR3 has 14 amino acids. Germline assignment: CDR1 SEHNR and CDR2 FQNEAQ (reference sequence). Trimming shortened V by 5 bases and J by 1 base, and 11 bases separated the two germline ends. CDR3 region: CASSPLTSNTEAFF. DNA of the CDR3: TGTGCCAGCAGCCCCTTGACCTCGAACACTGAAGCTTTCTTT. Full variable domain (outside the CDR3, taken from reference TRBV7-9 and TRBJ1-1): DTGVSQNPRHKITKRGQNVTFRCDPISEHNRLYWYRQTLGQGPEFLTYFQNEAQLEKSRLLSDRFSAERPKGSFSTLEIQRTEQGDSAMYLCASSPLTSNTEAFFGQGTRLTVV.

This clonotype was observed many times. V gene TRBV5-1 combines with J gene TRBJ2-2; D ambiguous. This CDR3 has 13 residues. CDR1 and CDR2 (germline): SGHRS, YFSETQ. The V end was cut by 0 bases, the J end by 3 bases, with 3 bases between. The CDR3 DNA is TGCGCCAGCAGCTTGGTGGACACCGGGGAGCTGTTTTTT. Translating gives CASSLVDTGELFF.

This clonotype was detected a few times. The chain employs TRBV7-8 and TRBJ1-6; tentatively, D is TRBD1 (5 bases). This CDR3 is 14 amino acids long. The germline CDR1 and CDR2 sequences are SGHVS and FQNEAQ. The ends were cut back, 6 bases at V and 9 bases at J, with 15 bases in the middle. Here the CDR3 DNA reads TGTGCCAGCAGTCTCGGGCGGGGGAGTTCACCCCTCCACTTT. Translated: CASSLGRGSSPLHF.

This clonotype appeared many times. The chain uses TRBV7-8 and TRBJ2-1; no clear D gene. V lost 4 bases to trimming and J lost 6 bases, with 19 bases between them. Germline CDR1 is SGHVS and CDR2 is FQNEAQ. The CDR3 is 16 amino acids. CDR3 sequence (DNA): TGTGCCAGCAGCTCCGGCGCCCCAAGCAAACTCAATGAGCAGTTCTTC. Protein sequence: CASSSGAPSKLNEQFF.

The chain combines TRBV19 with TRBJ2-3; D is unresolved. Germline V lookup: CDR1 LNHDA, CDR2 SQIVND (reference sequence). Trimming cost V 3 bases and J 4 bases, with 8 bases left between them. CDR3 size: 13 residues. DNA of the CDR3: TGTGCCAGTAGTATCCAAGTCCCAGATACGCAGTATTTT. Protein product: CASSIQVPDTQYF.

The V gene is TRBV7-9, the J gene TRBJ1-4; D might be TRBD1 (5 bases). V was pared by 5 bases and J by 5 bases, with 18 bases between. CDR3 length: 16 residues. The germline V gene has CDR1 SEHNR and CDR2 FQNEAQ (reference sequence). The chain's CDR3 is CASSRPRGRPNEKLFF. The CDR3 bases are TGTGCCAGCAGCCGCCCCCGGGGCAGGCCGAATGAAAAACTGTTTTTT. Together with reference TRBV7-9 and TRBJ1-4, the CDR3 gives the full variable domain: DTGVSQNPRHKITKRGQNVTFRCDPISEHNRLYWYRQTLGQGPEFLTYFQNEAQLEKSRLLSDRFSAERPKGSFSTLEIQRTEQGDSAMYLCASSRPRGRPNEKLFFGSGTQLSVL.

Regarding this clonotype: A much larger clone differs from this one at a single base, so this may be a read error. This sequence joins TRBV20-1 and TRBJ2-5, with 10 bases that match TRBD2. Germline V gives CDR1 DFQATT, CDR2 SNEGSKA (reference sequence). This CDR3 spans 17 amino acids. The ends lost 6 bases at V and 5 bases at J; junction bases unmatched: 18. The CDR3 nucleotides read TGCAGTGCCAGAAGCGGGGGGGCTGGCGGGTCCCACGAGACCCAGTACTTC. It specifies CSARSGGAGGSHETQYF.

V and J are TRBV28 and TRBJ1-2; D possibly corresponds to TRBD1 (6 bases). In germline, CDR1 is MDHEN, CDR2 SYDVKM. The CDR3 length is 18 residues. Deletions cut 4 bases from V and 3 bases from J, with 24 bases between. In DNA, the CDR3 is TGTGCCAGCAGTTCTTCCCAGGCAGGGGCCCCAGCTGACTATGGCTACACCTTC. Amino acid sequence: CASSSSQAGAPADYGYTF.